Listed below are T cell receptor beta chains from one sample, sequenced in a study of OX40 agonist ivuxolimab in advanced cancers. The repertoire was sequenced with immunoSEQ multiplex PCR; TCRdb's copy has only in-frame clones and lacks some. Here the sample spans more than 85,000 clones, approximately 80% being singletons. The specimen was CD4+ or CD8+ T cells sorted from blood, collected in a trial of the OX40 agonist ivuxolimab. These receptors were obtained from an adult with an advanced solid tumor such as melanoma, head and neck, liver or kidney cancer. CDR3s include the opening cysteine and the closing phenylalanine or tryptophan. The order of the fields is J gene, clone size, V gene, D gene, CDR3 protein, CDR3 DNA. The D gene is left open where the match is weak. Clone size is given for some rows only: seen once, a few or many times, or a class if the clone is expanded.

J gene: TRBJ2-1; clone size: once; V gene: TRBV11-3; D gene: TRBD1; CDR3 protein: CASSIGDRVVDEQFF; CDR3 DNA: TGTGCCAGCAGCATAGGGGACAGGGTGGTCGATGAGCAGTTCTTC
J gene: TRBJ2-7; clone size: .; V gene: TRBV5-1; D gene: .; CDR3 protein: CASSLGQGSVSEQYF; CDR3 DNA: TGCGCCAGCAGCTTAGGGCAGGGCAGCGTGAGCGAGCAGTACTTC
J gene: TRBJ2-5; clone size: .; V gene: TRBV11-1; D gene: TRBD1; CDR3 protein: CAISLNRGSLETQYF; CDR3 DNA: TGTGCCATCTCCCTGAACAGGGGGTCCCTAGAGACCCAGTACTTC
J gene: TRBJ2-5; clone size: once; V gene: TRBV30; D gene: .; CDR3 protein: CAYEQQETQYF; CDR3 DNA: TGTGCCTACGAGCAACAAGAGACCCAGTACTTC
J gene: TRBJ2-7; clone size: .; V gene: TRBV7-2; D gene: TRBD2; CDR3 protein: CASSVTSGAPYEQYF; CDR3 DNA: TGTGCCAGCAGCGTGACTAGCGGGGCACCCTACGAGCAGTACTTC
J gene: TRBJ2-7; clone size: .; V gene: TRBV29-1; D gene: .; CDR3 protein: CSALGATYEQYF; CDR3 DNA: TGCAGCGCCCTGGGTGCGACCTACGAGCAGTACTTC
J gene: TRBJ2-1; clone size: .; V gene: TRBV7-6; D gene: TRBD1; CDR3 protein: CASTLGQGAVYEQFF; CDR3 DNA: TGTGCCAGCACCCTAGGACAGGGGGCAGTCTATGAGCAGTTCTTC
J gene: TRBJ2-1; clone size: few; V gene: TRBV7-2; D gene: TRBD2; CDR3 protein: CASSLGGPSGRGEQFF; CDR3 DNA: TGTGCCAGCAGCTTAGGCGGGCCTAGCGGGAGAGGTGAGCAGTTCTTC
J gene: TRBJ2-3; clone size: .; V gene: TRBV19; D gene: .; CDR3 protein: CASSTQLLSTDTQYF; CDR3 DNA: TGTGCCAGTAGTACTCAGCTACTCAGCACAGATACGCAGTATTTT
J gene: TRBJ1-6; clone size: .; V gene: TRBV6-5; D gene: .; CDR3 protein: CASSVNSPLHF; CDR3 DNA: TGTGCCAGCAGCGTCAATTCACCCCTCCACTTT
J gene: TRBJ1-3; clone size: .; V gene: TRBV7-9; D gene: TRBD1; CDR3 protein: CASSPTGGSGNTIYF; CDR3 DNA: TGTGCCAGCAGCCCAACAGGGGGCTCTGGAAACACCATATATTTT
J gene: TRBJ2-3; clone size: few; V gene: TRBV5-1; D gene: TRBD2; CDR3 protein: CASSGGDGATQYF; CDR3 DNA: TGCGCCAGCAGCGGGGGGGACGGCGCCACGCAGTATTTT
J gene: TRBJ1-2; clone size: .; V gene: TRBV9; D gene: TRBD1; CDR3 protein: CASSPRDRAPYGYTF; CDR3 DNA: TGTGCCAGCAGCCCCCGCGACAGGGCCCCGTATGGCTACACCTTC
J gene: TRBJ1-1; clone size: .; V gene: TRBV7-2; D gene: TRBD1; CDR3 protein: CASTPTGLNTEAFF; CDR3 DNA: TGTGCCAGCACCCCGACAGGGTTGAACACTGAAGCTTTCTTT
J gene: TRBJ2-3; clone size: .; V gene: TRBV27; D gene: .; CDR3 protein: CASSLSTLGTDTQYF; CDR3 DNA: TGTGCCAGCAGTCTTTCTACCCTAGGCACAGATACGCAGTATTTT
J gene: TRBJ2-7; clone size: .; V gene: TRBV27; D gene: .; CDR3 protein: CASRAQGLYEQYF; CDR3 DNA: TGTGCCAGCAGGGCACAGGGACTGTACGAGCAGTACTTC